Presented here are 10 T cell receptor beta chains from one specimen sequenced in a study of shared clonotypes between healthy human individuals. Here immunoSEQ multiplex PCR was the method, and the copy in TCRdb shows in-frame clones only, minus some. This table holds approximately 2.3 million clones, just over 90% found once. Sequenced material: naive CD4+ T cells from PBMCs. Subset of the sample: CD45RA+ positively selected. These receptors all come from a man aged 18 to 30 in good health. Some clones in this sample may be carry-over from other donors' samples.

The V and J genes are TRBV4-3 and TRBJ1-4; D remains unclear. The CDR3 has 13 amino acids. Germline loops: CDR1 LGHNA, CDR2 YSLEER. V was trimmed by 3 bases and J by 10 bases, leaving 12 bases between them. DNA of the CDR3: TGCGCCAGCAGCCAGGGTGAAGGCGGAAAACTGTTTTTT. Its translation is CASSQGEGGKLFF.

The CDR3 DNA sequence: TGTGCCAGCAGGACCGGGACCTTAAGGATAGATACGCAGTATTTT. It yields the protein CASRTGTLRIDTQYF. The chain recombines TRBV6-1 with TRBJ2-3; D is perhaps TRBD1 or TRBD2 (5 bases each). Germline V gives CDR1 MNHNS, CDR2 SASEGT. The length of the CDR3 is 15 residues. The V and J ends lost 6 bases and 5 bases respectively, with 18 bases between them.

This clone was counted between two and nine times. The chain uses TRBV13 and TRBJ2-1; 7 bases match TRBD2. Germline CDR1 PRHDT, CDR2 FYEKMQ (reference sequence). This CDR3 is built from 15 residues. V lost 2 bases and J lost 6; bases outside the gene matches: 7. The CDR3 bases are TGTGCCAGCAGCTTAATAAAAGGGACTATCAATGAGCAGTTCTTC. Encoded protein: CASSLIKGTINEQFF.

For this clone: The sample holds other DNA sequences that translate to the same CDR3. J is TRBJ2-1 and V is TRBV5-1, with D perhaps TRBD2 (7 bases). CDR1 SGHRS and CDR2 YFSETQ come from the germline V gene. V dropped 4 bases and J dropped 6 bases, with 14 bases sitting between them. CDR3 size: 14 residues. In nucleotides, the CDR3 is TGCGCCAGCAGCCGGGGGGCAGGGAGCAATGAGCAGTTCTTC. Amino acid sequence: CASSRGAGSNEQFF. The whole variable domain, filled in from reference TRBV5-1 and TRBJ2-1, reads KAGVTQTPRYLIKTRGQQVTLSCSPISGHRSVSWYQQTPGQGLQFLFEYFSETQRNKGNFPGRFSGRQFSNSRSEMNVSTLELGDSALYLCASSRGAGSNEQFFGPGTRLTVL.

CDR3 protein: CASSREAGELFF. In DNA form, the CDR3 reads TGTGCCAGCAGCAGGGAGGCCGGGGAGCTGTTTTTT. This chain links TRBV21-1 with TRBJ2-2; the table's D call of TRBD2 was not tested on the DNA. TRBV21-1 is termed a pseudogene. The CDR3 has 12 amino acids.

This clone was counted a single time. The CDR3, as DNA: TGTGCCAGCAGCATGGGACTAGCGGGTCTTTACGAGCAGTACTTC. It yields the protein CASSMGLAGLYEQYF. The chain employs TRBV11-2 and TRBJ2-7; 12 nucleotides match TRBD2. The CDR3 runs 15 residues. J was trimmed by 4 bases and V by 5 bases; bases with no gene match: 6. Looked up from germline, CDR1 is SGHAT and CDR2 is FQNNGV.

This chain uses TRBV19 with TRBJ2-5, with unresolved D. The germline V gene encodes CDR1 LNHDA and CDR2 SQIVND (reference sequence). The CDR3 runs to 14 residues. Trimming left V 3 bases short and J 0 bases short, with 8 bases between. Written as DNA, the CDR3 is TGTGCCAGTAGTATCTCCCGTAACCAAGAGACCCAGTACTTC. It codes for CASSISRNQETQYF.

The chain joins TRBV7-2 to TRBJ2-3; 11 positions match TRBD2. Germline trimming cut 2 bases from V and 3 bases from J; bases unmatched to any gene: 7. Per germline, CDR1 SGHTA and CDR2 FQGNSA. CDR3 length equals 17 residues. The CDR3 spells CASSLLSGRARTDTQYF. The CDR3 DNA sequence: TGTGCCAGCAGCTTACTTAGCGGGAGGGCTAGGACAGATACGCAGTATTTT.

Concerning this clone: Relative to the germline gene, one junction end is altered; a read error may explain this. V and J are TRBV4-1 and TRBJ2-1, with D possibly being TRBD2 (5 bases). Looked up from germline, CDR1 is MGHRA and CDR2 is YSYEKL. This CDR3 contains 13 residues. DNA for the CDR3: TGCGCCAGCAGCCAAGATGAGGGCCACGAGCTGTTCTTC. This codes for CASSQDEGHELFF.

V gene TRBV19 combines with J gene TRBJ1-2; 9 bases are a match to TRBD1. Trimming removed 4 bases from V and 4 bases from J; junction bases left unmatched: 16. Germline assignment: CDR1 LNHDA and CDR2 SQIVND (reference sequence). This CDR3 has 18 amino acids. As DNA, the CDR3 is TGTGCCAGTAGTACCCTGGACAGGGGCCCTGTTGTAGGCTATGGCTACACCTTC. Its translation is CASSTLDRGPVVGYGYTF.